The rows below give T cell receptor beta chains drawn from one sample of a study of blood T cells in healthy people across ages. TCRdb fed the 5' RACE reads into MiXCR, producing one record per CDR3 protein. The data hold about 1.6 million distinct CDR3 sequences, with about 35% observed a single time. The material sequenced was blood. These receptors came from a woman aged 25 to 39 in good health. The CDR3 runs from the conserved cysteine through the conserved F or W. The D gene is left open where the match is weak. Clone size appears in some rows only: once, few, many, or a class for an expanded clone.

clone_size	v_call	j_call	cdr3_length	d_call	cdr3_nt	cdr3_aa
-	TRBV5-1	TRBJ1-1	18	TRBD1	TGCGCCAGCAGCAAAAAGTCCCGGACAGGGGTAATGAACACTGAAGCTTTCTTT	CASSKKSRTGVMNTEAFF
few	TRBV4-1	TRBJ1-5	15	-	TGCGCCAGCAGCCAAATCGGGTTTAGCAATCAGCCCCAGCATTTT	CASSQIGFSNQPQHF
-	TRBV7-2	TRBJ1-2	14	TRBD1	TGTGCCAGCAGCCGGGACAGGGGATGGTATGGCTACACCTTC	CASSRDRGWYGYTF
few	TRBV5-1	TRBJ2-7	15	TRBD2	TGCGCCAGCATTAGTGCCAGCGGGGGACCCTACGAGCAGTACTTC	CASISASGGPYEQYF
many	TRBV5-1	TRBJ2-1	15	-	TGCGCCAGCAGCTTGGGAAGTTTCTCAAACAATGAGCAGTTCTTC	CASSLGSFSNNEQFF
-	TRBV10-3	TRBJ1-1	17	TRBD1	TGTGCCATCAGTGAGGTTCGGACAGGGGGCTGGACCACTGAAGCTTTCTTT	CAISEVRTGGWTTEAFF
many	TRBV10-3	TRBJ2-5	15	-	TGTGCCATCAGTGGAGGCAGGGCGGGCCGGGAGACCCAGTACTTC	CAISGGRAGRETQYF
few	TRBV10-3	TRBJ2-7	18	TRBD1	TGTGCCATCAGTGAGTGGGACAGGGGGCGCCCCGGCTCCTACGAGCAGTACTTC	CAISEWDRGRPGSYEQYF
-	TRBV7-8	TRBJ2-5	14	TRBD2	TGTGCCAGCAGCTTAGCTGTTAGCGGGGAGACCCAGTACTTC	CASSLAVSGETQYF
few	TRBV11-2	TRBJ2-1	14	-	TGTGCCAGCAGCTTAGATTCGGGGCCCAGCGAGCAGTTCTTC	CASSLDSGPSEQFF
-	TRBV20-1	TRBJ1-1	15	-	TGCAGTGCTAGAGATCCCTGGGGAAGGAACACTGAAGCTTTCTTT	CSARDPWGRNTEAFF
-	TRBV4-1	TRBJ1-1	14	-	TGCGCCAGCAGCCAAGGCGGGTGGGGCACTGAAGCTTTCTTT	CASSQGGWGTEAFF
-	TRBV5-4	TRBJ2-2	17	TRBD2	TGTGCCAGCAGCTTGGATACTAGCGCCATAAACACCGGGGAGCTGTTTTTT	CASSLDTSAINTGELFF
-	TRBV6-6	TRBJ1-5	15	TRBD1	TGTGCCAGCAGCCTGACAGGGGCGATCAATCAGCCCCAGCATTTT	CASSLTGAINQPQHF
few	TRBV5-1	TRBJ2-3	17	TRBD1	TGCGCCAGCAGCTTGGCTACCGGGACAGGGGGGTCAGATACGCAGTATTTT	CASSLATGTGGSDTQYF
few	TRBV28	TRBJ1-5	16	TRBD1	TGTGCCAGCAGTTTATGGAGGGACAGGGCTAATCAGCCCCAGCATTTT	CASSLWRDRANQPQHF
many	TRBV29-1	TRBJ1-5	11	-	TGCAGATACAGTAGCAATCAGCCCCAGCATTTT	CRYSSNQPQHF
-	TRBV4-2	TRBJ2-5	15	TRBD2	TGTGCCAGCTCCCCTAGCGGGGACCCTCAAGAGACCCAGTACTTC	CASSPSGDPQETQYF
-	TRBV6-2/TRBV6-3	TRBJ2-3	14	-	TGTGCCAGCAGTTACTCGAATCTGCGAAGCGGACAGTATTTT	CASSYSNLRSGQYF
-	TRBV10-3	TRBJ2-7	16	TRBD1	TGTGCCATCAGCCTATCCCCGGGACAGACCTACAATGAGCAGTACTTC	CAISLSPGQTYNEQYF
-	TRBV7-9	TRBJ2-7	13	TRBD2	TGTGCCAGCAGCTTAGGACTAGCGGGCCTGCAGTACTTC	CASSLGLAGLQYF
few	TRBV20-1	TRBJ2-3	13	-	TGCAGTGCCCTGGGGGCTAGCACAGATACGCAGTATTTT	CSALGASTDTQYF
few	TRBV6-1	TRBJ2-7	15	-	TGTGCCAGCAGTGATTGGGGGCTTCTGGCCTACGAGCAGTACTTC	CASSDWGLLAYEQYF
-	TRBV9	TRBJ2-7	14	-	TGTGCCAGCAGCGTAGAGGGAAAGTCGATCGAGCAGTACTTC	CASSVEGKSIEQYF